The next 3 T cell receptor beta chains were all read from a single sample in a study of early T cells in non-severe SARS-CoV-2 infection. TCRdb fed the 5' RACE reads into MiXCR, producing one record per CDR3 protein. Of fewer than 110,000 distinct CDR3 sequences in the sample, approximately 12% were seen once. The source material was whole blood. The receptors originated from an adult who was a healthcare worker with PCR-confirmed SARS-CoV-2 infection or an uninfected control (not recorded which).

This clonotype showed up just a few times. This chain joins TRBV20-1 and TRBJ1-4; unclear D gene. Looked up from germline, CDR1 is DFQATT and CDR2 is SNEGSKA (reference sequence). The CDR3 has 13 residues. Between the trimmed V and J ends, which lost 3 bases and 4 bases, there was a span of 9 bases. The CDR3 protein is CSARVSYNEKLFF. The CDR3 region has the DNA TGCAGTGCTAGGGTCTCCTATAATGAAAAACTGTTTTTT.

V and J are TRBV28 and TRBJ1-2, with D possibly matching TRBD1 (6 bases). Germline V gene data show CDR1 as MDHEN and CDR2 as SYDVKM. V was cut by 3 bases and J by 3 bases, with 11 bases left in between. This CDR3 contains 14 residues. CDR3: CASSFLGGHYGYTF. CDR3 coding DNA: TGTGCCAGCAGTTTCCTGGGGGGCCACTATGGCTACACCTTC.

The table lists this clonotype with a few counts. V usage is TRBV7-6 and J usage is TRBJ2-5; D is unresolved. V lost 2 bases and J 5 bases, leaving 9 bases between the germline ends. The length of the CDR3 is 13 residues. Germline V gene data show CDR1 as SGHVS and CDR2 as FNYEAQ. The CDR3 DNA follows: TGTGCCAGCAGCTTAAGGATTTTTGAGACCCAGTACTTC. This encodes CASSLRIFETQYF.